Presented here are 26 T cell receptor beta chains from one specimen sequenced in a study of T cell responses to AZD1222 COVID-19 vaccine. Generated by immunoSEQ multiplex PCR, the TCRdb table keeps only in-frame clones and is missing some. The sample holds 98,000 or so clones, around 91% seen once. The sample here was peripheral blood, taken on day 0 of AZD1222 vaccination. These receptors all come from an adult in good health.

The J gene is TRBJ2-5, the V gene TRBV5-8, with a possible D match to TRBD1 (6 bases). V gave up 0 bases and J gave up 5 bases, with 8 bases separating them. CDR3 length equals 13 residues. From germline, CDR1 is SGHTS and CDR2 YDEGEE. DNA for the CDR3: TGTGCCAGCAGCTTGGGGGGGCAGGAGACCCAGTACTTC. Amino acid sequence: CASSLGGQETQYF.

CDR3 in DNA: TGTGCCAGCAGCGTATACGCCTACAATGAGCAGTTCTTC. Translation: CASSVYAYNEQFF. The V and J genes are TRBV9 and TRBJ2-1; D is ambiguous. Trimming shortened V by 1 base and J by 2 bases, and 4 bases separated the two germline ends. Germline-derived CDR1 and CDR2 are SGDLS and YYNGEE. The CDR3 is 13 amino acids.

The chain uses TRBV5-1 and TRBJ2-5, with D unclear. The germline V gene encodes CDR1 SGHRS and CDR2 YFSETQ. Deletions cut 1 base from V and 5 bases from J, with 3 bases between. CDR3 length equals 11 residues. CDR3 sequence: CASSLRETQYF. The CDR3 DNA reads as TGCGCCAGCAGCTTGAGGGAGACCCAGTACTTC.

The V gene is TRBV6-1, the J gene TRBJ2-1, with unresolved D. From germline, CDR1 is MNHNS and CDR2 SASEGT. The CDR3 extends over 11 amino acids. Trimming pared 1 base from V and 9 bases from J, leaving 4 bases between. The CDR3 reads CASSEEGEQFF. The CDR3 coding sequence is TGTGCCAGCAGTGAAGAGGGTGAGCAGTTCTTC.

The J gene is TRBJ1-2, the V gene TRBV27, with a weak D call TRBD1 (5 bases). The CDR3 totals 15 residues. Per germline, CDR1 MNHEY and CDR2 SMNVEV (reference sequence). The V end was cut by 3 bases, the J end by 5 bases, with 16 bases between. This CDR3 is CASSFAAGRFYGYTF. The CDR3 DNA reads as TGTGCCAGCAGTTTTGCGGCAGGGCGCTTTTATGGCTACACCTTC.

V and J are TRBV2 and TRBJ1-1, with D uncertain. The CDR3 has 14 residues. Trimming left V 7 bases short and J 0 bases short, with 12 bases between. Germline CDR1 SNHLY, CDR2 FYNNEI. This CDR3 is CASTELSMNTEAFF. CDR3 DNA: TGTGCCAGCACCGAGTTATCCATGAACACTGAAGCTTTCTTT.

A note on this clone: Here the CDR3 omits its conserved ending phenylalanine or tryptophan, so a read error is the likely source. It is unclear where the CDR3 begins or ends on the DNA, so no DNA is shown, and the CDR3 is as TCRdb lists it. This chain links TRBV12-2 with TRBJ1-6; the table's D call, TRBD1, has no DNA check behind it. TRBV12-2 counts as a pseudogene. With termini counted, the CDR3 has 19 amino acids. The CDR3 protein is CASRLVGRGYGSYNSPLHL.

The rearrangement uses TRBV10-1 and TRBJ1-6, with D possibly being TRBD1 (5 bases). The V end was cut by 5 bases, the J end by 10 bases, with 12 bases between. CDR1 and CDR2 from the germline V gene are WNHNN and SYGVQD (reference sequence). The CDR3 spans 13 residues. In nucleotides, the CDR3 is TGCGCCAGCAGTACAGGCCTAGGGTCACCCCTCCACTTT. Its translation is CASSTGLGSPLHF.

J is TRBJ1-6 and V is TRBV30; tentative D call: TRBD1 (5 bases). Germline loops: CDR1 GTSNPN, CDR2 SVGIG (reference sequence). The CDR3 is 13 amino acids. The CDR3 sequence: CAGRSSYNSPLHF. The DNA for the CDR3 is TGTGCGGGGCGTAGCTCCTATAATTCACCCCTCCACTTT.

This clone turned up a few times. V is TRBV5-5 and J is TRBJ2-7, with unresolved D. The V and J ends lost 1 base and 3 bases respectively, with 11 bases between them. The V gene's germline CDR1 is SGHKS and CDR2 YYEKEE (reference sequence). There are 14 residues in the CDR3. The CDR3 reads CASSLYRVNYEQYF. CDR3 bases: TGTGCCAGCAGCTTGTATAGGGTGAACTACGAGCAGTACTTC.

DNA for the CDR3: TGTGCCAGCAGTCTCTTAGGCATGAACACTGAAGCTTTCTTT. It is translated as CASSLLGMNTEAFF. The chain links TRBV28 to TRBJ1-1; unclear D gene. CDR3 size: 14 residues. The V gene lost 5 bases and the J gene lost 0 bases, with 10 bases spanning the gap. Germline V gene sequence: CDR1 MDHEN, CDR2 SYDVKM.

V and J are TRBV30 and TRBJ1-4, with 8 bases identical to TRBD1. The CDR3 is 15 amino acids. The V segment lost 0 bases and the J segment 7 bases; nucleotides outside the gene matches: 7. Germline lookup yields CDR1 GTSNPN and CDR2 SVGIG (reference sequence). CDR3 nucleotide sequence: TGTGCCTGGAGTGTCTTGACAGGGGAGAGTGAAAAACTGTTTTTT. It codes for CAWSVLTGESEKLFF.

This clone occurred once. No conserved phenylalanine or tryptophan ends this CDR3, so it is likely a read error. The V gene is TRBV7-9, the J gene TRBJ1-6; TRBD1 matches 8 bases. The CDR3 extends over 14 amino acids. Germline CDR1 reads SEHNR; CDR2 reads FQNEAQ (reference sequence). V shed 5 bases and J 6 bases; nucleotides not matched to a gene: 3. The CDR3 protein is CASSPQGVNSPLHL. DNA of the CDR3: TGTGCCAGCAGCCCACAGGGGGTTAATTCACCCCTCCACCTT.

This CDR3 is CAWSPMPPGRTEAFF. The CDR3 DNA reads TGTGCCTGGAGCCCAATGCCCCCGGGGCGAACTGAAGCTTTCTTT. V is TRBV30 and J is TRBJ1-1; D is possibly TRBD1 (5 bases). This CDR3 is 15 amino acids long. CDR1 GTSNPN and CDR2 SVGIG come from the germline V gene (reference sequence). V lost 3 bases and J 5 bases, leaving 19 bases between the germline ends.

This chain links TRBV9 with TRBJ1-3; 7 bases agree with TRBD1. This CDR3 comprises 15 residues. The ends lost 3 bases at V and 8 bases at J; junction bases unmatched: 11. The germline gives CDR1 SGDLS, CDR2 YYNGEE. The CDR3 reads CASSGEGGGADTIYF. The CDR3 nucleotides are TGTGCCAGCAGCGGAGAGGGAGGGGGCGCGGACACCATATATTTT.

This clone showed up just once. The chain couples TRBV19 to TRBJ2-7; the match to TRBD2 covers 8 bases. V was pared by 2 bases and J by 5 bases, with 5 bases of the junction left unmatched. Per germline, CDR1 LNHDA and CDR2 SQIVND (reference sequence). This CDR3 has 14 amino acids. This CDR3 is CASSISPGGNEQYF. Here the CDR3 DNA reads TGTGCCAGTAGTATATCCCCGGGGGGGAACGAGCAGTACTTC.

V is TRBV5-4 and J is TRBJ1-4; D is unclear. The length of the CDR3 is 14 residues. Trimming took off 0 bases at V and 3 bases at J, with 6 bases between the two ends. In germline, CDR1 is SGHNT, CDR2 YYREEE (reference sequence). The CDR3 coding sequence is TGTGCCAGCAGCTTGGGGGTGGCTAATGAAAAACTGTTTTTT. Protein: CASSLGVANEKLFF. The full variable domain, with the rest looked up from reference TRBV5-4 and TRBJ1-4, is ETGVTQSPTHLIKTRGQQVTLRCSSQSGHNTVSWYQQALGQGPQFIFQYYREEENGRGNFPPRFSGLQFPNYSSELNVNALELDDSALYLCASSLGVANEKLFFGSGTQLSVL.

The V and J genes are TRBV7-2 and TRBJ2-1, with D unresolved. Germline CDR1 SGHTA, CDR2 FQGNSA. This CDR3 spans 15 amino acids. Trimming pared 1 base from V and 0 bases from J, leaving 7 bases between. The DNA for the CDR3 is TGTGCCAGCAGCTTAGACGATAGCTCCTACAATGAGCAGTTCTTC. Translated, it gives CASSLDDSSYNEQFF.

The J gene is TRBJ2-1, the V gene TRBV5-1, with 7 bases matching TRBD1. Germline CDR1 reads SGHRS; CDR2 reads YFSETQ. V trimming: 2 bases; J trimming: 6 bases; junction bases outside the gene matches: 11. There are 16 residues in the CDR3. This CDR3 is CASSFGVGGASNEQFF. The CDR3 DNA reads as TGCGCCAGCAGCTTTGGTGTAGGGGGCGCGAGCAATGAGCAGTTCTTC.

The CDR3: CASGENTGELFF. The DNA for the CDR3 is TGTGCCAGTGGGGAGAACACCGGGGAGCTGTTTTTT. The chain joins TRBV12-3 or TRBV12-4 to TRBJ2-2; D ambiguous. The CDR3 sequence is 12 residues long. The V end was cut by 9 bases, the J end by 1 base, with 6 bases between.

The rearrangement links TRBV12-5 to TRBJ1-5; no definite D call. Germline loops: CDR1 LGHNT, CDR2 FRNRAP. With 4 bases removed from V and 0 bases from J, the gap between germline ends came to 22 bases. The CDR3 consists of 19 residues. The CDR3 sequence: CASGSDLRGLLYSNQPQHF. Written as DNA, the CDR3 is TGTGCTAGTGGTTCTGACTTAAGAGGACTGCTCTATAGCAATCAGCCCCAGCATTTT.

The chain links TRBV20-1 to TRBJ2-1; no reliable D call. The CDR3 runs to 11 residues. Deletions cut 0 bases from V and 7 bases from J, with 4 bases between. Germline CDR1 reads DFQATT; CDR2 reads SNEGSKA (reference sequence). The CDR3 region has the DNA TGCAGTGCTAGAGAAAATAATGAGCAGTTCTTC. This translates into CSARENNEQFF.

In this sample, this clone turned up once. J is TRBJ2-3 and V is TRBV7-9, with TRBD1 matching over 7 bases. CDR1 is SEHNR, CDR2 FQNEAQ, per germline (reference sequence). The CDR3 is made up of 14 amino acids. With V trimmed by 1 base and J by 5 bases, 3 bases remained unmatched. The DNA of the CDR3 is TGTGCCAGCAGCTTAGGACAGGGCGGAGATACGCAGTATTTT. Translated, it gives CASSLGQGGDTQYF.

The chain's CDR3 is CASSLRGTEAFF. The CDR3 DNA reads TGCGCCAGCAGCTTGAGGGGGACTGAAGCTTTCTTT. The genes are TRBV5-1 and TRBJ1-1; TRBD1 is a possible D gene (6 bases). The CDR3 spans 12 residues. V lost 1 base and J lost 5, with 6 bases in between. Germline loops: CDR1 SGHRS, CDR2 YFSETQ.

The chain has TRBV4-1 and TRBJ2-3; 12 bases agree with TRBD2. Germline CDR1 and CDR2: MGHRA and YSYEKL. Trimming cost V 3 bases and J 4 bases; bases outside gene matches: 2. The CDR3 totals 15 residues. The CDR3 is CASSHRLAGADTQYF. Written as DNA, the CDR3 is TGCGCCAGCAGCCACCGACTAGCGGGGGCAGATACGCAGTATTTT.

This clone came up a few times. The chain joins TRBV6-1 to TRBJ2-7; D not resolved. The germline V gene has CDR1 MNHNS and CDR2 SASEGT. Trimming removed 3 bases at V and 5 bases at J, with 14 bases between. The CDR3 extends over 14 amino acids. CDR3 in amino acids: CASSDPLSPDEQYF. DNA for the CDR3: TGTGCCAGCAGTGATCCCCTTTCTCCTGACGAGCAGTACTTC.